This is a list of T cell receptor beta chains from one sample in a study of cytomegalovirus exposure and HLA in healthy donors. Sequenced by immunoSEQ multiplex PCR; TCRdb stores in-frame clones only, minus some. In the table there are roughly 110,000 clones, roughly 72% of which are singletons. The sample taken for sequencing was PBMCs. Source of these receptors: a woman aged 40-49 years in good health and CMV-seropositive. Both conserved end residues are part of each CDR3. Each record gives: J gene, V gene, clone size, CDR3 protein. Only some rows state a clone size, as once, few, many or a class for expanded clones.

J: TRBJ2-1
V: TRBV18
size: .
CDR3: CASSQLDRYNEQFF

J: TRBJ2-7
V: TRBV7-2
size: .
CDR3: CASSLGERFAVSYEQYF

J: TRBJ1-3
V: TRBV5-1
size: few
CDR3: CASSYGQASSGNTIYF

J: TRBJ2-2
V: TRBV5-4
size: .
CDR3: CASSLPGHPTGELFF

J: TRBJ2-7
V: TRBV6-1
size: .
CDR3: CASSEVGRGYEQYF

J: TRBJ1-3
V: TRBV25-1
size: .
CDR3: CASSEAGLLSGNTIYF

J: TRBJ1-1
V: TRBV29-1
size: few
CDR3: CSVLGTATAMNTEAFF

J: TRBJ2-5
V: TRBV11-3
size: .
CDR3: CASSLEARVETQYF

J: TRBJ2-7
V: TRBV6-1
size: .
CDR3: CASSDNRASYEQYF

J: .
V: TRBV9
size: .
CDR3: CASSSGTGAYEQYF

J: TRBJ1-1
V: TRBV19
size: .
CDR3: CASSILGANTEAFF

J: TRBJ2-3
V: TRBV6-5
size: .
CDR3: CASRPSLAGGNTQYF

J: TRBJ1-3
V: TRBV7-9
size: .
CDR3: CASTWGGGNFGNTIYF

J: TRBJ2-3
V: TRBV9
size: .
CDR3: CASSVATLGLAGTTDTQYF

J: TRBJ2-1
V: TRBV6-6
size: .
CDR3: CASSDTGEQFF

J: TRBJ1-4
V: TRBV27
size: .
CDR3: CASSLRNRGANEKLFF

J: TRBJ1-2
V: TRBV25-1
size: .
CDR3: CASSGLTRDRKNYGYTF

J: TRBJ2-7
V: TRBV7-2
size: .
CDR3: CASSESSYEQYF

J: TRBJ2-1
V: TRBV9
size: .
CDR3: CASSVGWALIDEQFF

J: TRBJ1-2
V: TRBV4-1
size: .
CDR3: CASSQGYRQDGYTF

J: TRBJ2-5
V: TRBV18
size: .
CDR3: CASSPDGSSLRTQYF

J: TRBJ2-7
V: TRBV30
size: .
CDR3: CAWRLGPGEQYF

J: TRBJ2-1
V: TRBV5-4
size: .
CDR3: CASSLRSSGSRSEQFF

J: TRBJ1-1
V: TRBV25-1
size: .
CDR3: CASSASPLFPRCTEAFF

J: TRBJ1-5
V: TRBV27
size: once
CDR3: CASRGSSNQPQHF

J: TRBJ1-4
V: TRBV7-2
size: .
CDR3: CASSSQTGTTNEKLFF

J: TRBJ2-7
V: TRBV18
size: once
CDR3: CASSPQTSGNYEQYF

J: TRBJ1-4
V: TRBV7-6
size: .
CDR3: CASSWGGQGEKLFF

J: TRBJ1-4
V: TRBV30
size: .
CDR3: CAWSVGTGSSGREKLFF

J: TRBJ2-7
V: TRBV7-2
size: few
CDR3: CASSLAAVNEQYF

J: TRBJ2-7
V: TRBV7-8
size: .
CDR3: CASSLSRHEQYF

J: TRBJ2-7
V: TRBV19
size: .
CDR3: CASTARASGRVVEPYEQYF

J: TRBJ1-2
V: TRBV5-6
size: .
CDR3: CASSPGQFDYGYTF

J: TRBJ2-1
V: TRBV5-1
size: .
CDR3: CATYDGSSYNEQFF

J: TRBJ2-3
V: TRBV5-8
size: few
CDR3: CASSPGQKTSTDTQYF

J: TRBJ1-2
V: TRBV6-1
size: .
CDR3: CASRTGGTGGDGYTF

J: TRBJ1-1
V: TRBV30
size: few
CDR3: CAWNPGGTEAFF

J: TRBJ1-1
V: TRBV9
size: .
CDR3: CASSVDFGTGLPNTEAFF

J: TRBJ2-2
V: TRBV7-2
size: once
CDR3: CASIRGGLAGGTGELFF

J: TRBJ2-1
V: TRBV7-6
size: .
CDR3: CASSFGGPSSYNEQFF

J: TRBJ2-4
V: TRBV4-1
size: .
CDR3: CASSQGSGDRVKNIQYF

J: TRBJ2-5
V: TRBV5-1
size: .
CDR3: CASSFSGRGETQYF

J: TRBJ1-3
V: TRBV7-8
size: .
CDR3: CASSLLQGAGGNTIYF

J: TRBJ2-1
V: TRBV7-2
size: .
CDR3: CASSLWPSGGFINEQFF

J: TRBJ2-3
V: TRBV23-1
size: .
CDR3: CASSQGSWTGDSTDTQYF

J: TRBJ2-1
V: TRBV11-3
size: .
CDR3: CASSLDLGLAGRNEQFF

J: TRBJ2-3
V: TRBV18
size: few
CDR3: CASSPGVGSTDTQYF

J: TRBJ2-7
V: TRBV15
size: .
CDR3: CATSRATGNLLNEQYF

J: TRBJ2-7
V: TRBV27
size: .
CDR3: CASSLYGEGEQYF

J: TRBJ1-2
V: TRBV18
size: once
CDR3: CASSPSDYGYTF